These 23 T cell receptor beta chains were sequenced from one sample in a study of blood T cell repertoires in COVID-19. Sequenced by immunoSEQ multiplex PCR; TCRdb stores in-frame clones only, minus some. The table has fewer than 250,000 clones, under 90% seen once. The sequenced sample was PBMCs or T cells enriched from blood (not recorded which). Receptor source: a woman aged 45-59 years with acute COVID-19.

The V call is TRBV3-1 (or the pseudogene TRBV3-2), the J call TRBJ1-4, with D possibly being TRBD1 (6 bases). This CDR3 comprises 15 residues. The V gene's germline CDR1 is LGHDT and CDR2 YNNKEL (reference sequence). The V end was cut by 1 base, the J end by 8 bases, with 14 bases between. CDR3 sequence reads: CASSQGLGAQEKLFF. CDR3 DNA sequence: TGTGCCAGCAGCCAAGGATTGGGGGCGCAGGAAAAACTGTTTTTT.

The rearrangement uses TRBV6-5 and TRBJ2-5; 14 bases map to TRBD2. V shed 6 bases, J shed 4 bases, and the junction held 4 bases outside the gene matches. The CDR3 has 15 amino acids. Germline V lookup: CDR1 MNHEY, CDR2 SVGAGI. The CDR3 sequence is CASRGLAGVGETQYF. The CDR3 region has the DNA TGTGCCAGCAGGGGACTAGCGGGAGTGGGAGAGACCCAGTACTTC.

The V call is TRBV6-5, the J call TRBJ1-1; TRBD1 matches at 11 bases. Trimming removed 7 bases from V and 10 bases from J; junction bases left unmatched: 14. CDR3 length equals 15 residues. Germline lookup yields CDR1 MNHEY and CDR2 SVGAGI. CDR3: CASKEGTGGSVVAFF. The CDR3 nucleotides read TGTGCCAGCAAAGAAGGGACAGGGGGGTCCGTGGTAGCTTTCTTT.

In DNA, the CDR3 is TGTGCCAGCAGTCGGACAGATTACTATGGCTACACCTTC. This codes for CASSRTDYYGYTF. The V gene is TRBV6-2 or TRBV6-3, the J gene TRBJ1-2; possibly TRBD1 for D (6 bases). This CDR3 has 13 amino acids. Trimming pared 5 bases from V and 3 bases from J, leaving 10 bases between. Germline V lookup: CDR1 MNHEY, CDR2 SVGEGT.

The table lists this clone with a few counts. The chain employs TRBV28 and TRBJ2-1; the D is unclear. The V end lost 2 bases, the J end lost 7 bases, and 9 bases lay between the germline ends. The CDR3 length is 13 residues. Germline CDR1 MDHEN, CDR2 SYDVKM. Written as DNA, the CDR3 is TGTGCCAGCAGTTTAATAGTTTTGAATGAGCAGTTCTTC. This codes for CASSLIVLNEQFF.

The chain has TRBV7-2 and TRBJ1-5; D is undetermined. The V gene lost 2 bases and the J gene lost 6 bases, with 5 bases spanning the gap. Germline V gene sequence: CDR1 SGHTA, CDR2 FQGNSA. The CDR3 is made up of 12 amino acids. CDR3 region: CASSLRGQPQHF. DNA of the CDR3: TGTGCCAGCAGCTTACGGGGTCAGCCCCAGCATTTT.

CDR3: CASRRQGADYGYTF. The CDR3, as DNA: TGTGCCAGCAGACGACAGGGGGCGGACTATGGCTACACCTTC. The rearrangement joins TRBV6-5 to TRBJ1-2, with 10 bases identical to TRBD1. This CDR3 comprises 14 residues. Per germline, CDR1 MNHEY and CDR2 SVGAGI. Trimming removed 6 bases from V and 3 bases from J; junction bases left unmatched: 4.

This clone came up once. This rearrangement joins TRBV11-3 to TRBJ2-5; 12 bases align to TRBD2. Germline CDR1 is SGHNT and CDR2 is YENEEA. The CDR3 runs 14 residues. After removal of 2 bases from V and 5 bases from J, the junction contained 0 bases not matched to a gene. The CDR3 coding sequence is TGTGCCAGCAGCTTACTAGCGGGGGGGGAGACCCAGTACTTC. Translating it yields CASSLLAGGETQYF.

This clone was observed once. The V and J genes are TRBV5-1 and TRBJ2-7, with 10 bases fitting TRBD2. Germline trimming cut 4 bases from V and 3 bases from J; bases unmatched to any gene: 7. The CDR3 extends over 15 amino acids. Germline-derived CDR1 and CDR2 are SGHRS and YFSETQ. In DNA form, the CDR3 reads TGCGCCAGCAGCCCCAGGACTAGCGGAATCTACGAGCAGTACTTC. It is translated as CASSPRTSGIYEQYF.

The rearrangement links TRBV10-3 to TRBJ2-1; 9 bases match TRBD1. J was trimmed by 10 bases and V by 4 bases; bases with no gene match: 5. The CDR3 covers 13 residues. Germline lookup yields CDR1 ENHRY and CDR2 SYGVKD. The CDR3, as DNA: TGTGCCATCAGTGGGACAGGGGAAAACGAGCAGTTCTTC. Protein product: CAISGTGENEQFF.

This chain links TRBV27 with TRBJ1-6, with a possible D match to TRBD1 (5 bases). V lost 9 bases and J 8 bases, leaving 29 bases between the germline ends. The CDR3 has 18 residues. Per germline, CDR1 MNHEY and CDR2 SMNVEV (reference sequence). For the CDR3, the DNA is TGTGCCAGTCGAGATCCTGGGGCGCCTCAGGGCTGGGATTCACCCCTCCACTTT. This gives the protein CASRDPGAPQGWDSPLHF.

The V gene is TRBV7-2, the J gene TRBJ1-6; D gene ambiguous. Germline values: CDR1 SGHTA, CDR2 FQGNSA. The CDR3 is 14 amino acids. Trimming took off 4 bases at V and 6 bases at J, with 10 bases between the two ends. This CDR3 reads CASSYSRGNSPLHF. The CDR3 DNA follows: TGTGCCAGCAGCTATTCCCGGGGTAATTCACCCCTCCACTTT.

This chain connects TRBV18 to TRBJ2-7; 7 bases match TRBD2. Germline lookup yields CDR1 KGHSH and CDR2 LQKENI. This CDR3 is built from 16 residues. V shed 0 bases, J shed 2 bases, and the junction held 7 bases outside the gene matches. The chain's CDR3 is CASSPPVGGGTYEQYF. CDR3 DNA: TGTGCCAGCTCACCACCGGTGGGGGGGGGAACCTACGAGCAGTACTTC.

The chain recombines TRBV28 with TRBJ1-2; possibly TRBD1 for D (5 bases). Trimming took 1 base from V and 8 from J, leaving 17 bases between them. Germline V CDR1 and CDR2: MDHEN, SYDVKM. This CDR3 has 15 residues. CDR3 loop: CASSLFASGGYGYTF. The CDR3 DNA sequence: TGTGCCAGCAGTTTATTCGCTTCCGGGGGTTACGGCTACACCTTC.

Comment on this clone: Other DNA sequences in the same sample also yield this CDR3. This rearrangement joins TRBV7-8 to TRBJ2-7; D is uncertain. Trimming stripped 5 bases from V and 2 bases from J, with 4 bases between. CDR1 is SGHVS and CDR2 is FQNEAQ in the germline V gene. The CDR3 has 11 residues. CDR3 DNA sequence: TGTGCCAGCAGCCTTACCTACGAGCAGTACTTC. This encodes CASSLTYEQYF. Full variable domain (outside the CDR3, taken from reference TRBV7-8 and TRBJ2-7): GAGVSQSPRYKVAKRGQDVALRCDPISGHVSLFWYQQALGQGPEFLTYFQNEAQLDKSGLPSDRFFAERPEGSVSTLKIQRTQQEDSAVYLCASSLTYEQYFGPGTRLTVT.

This clone was detected once. This sequence joins TRBV5-8 and TRBJ1-5; 12 positions match TRBD1. V lost 4 bases and J lost 3; bases outside the gene matches: 8. This CDR3 contains 17 residues. Germline V CDR1 and CDR2: SGHTS, YDEGEE. The CDR3 DNA sequence: TGTGCCAGCAGCACGGGACAGGGGGCGCGTAACAATCAGCCCCAGCATTTT. Translated: CASSTGQGARNNQPQHF.

V gene TRBV6-5 combines with J gene TRBJ2-5; TRBD1 aligns across 9 bases. Unmatched junction bases numbered 5, after V lost 4 bases and J lost 5 bases. The CDR3 runs 14 residues. Per germline, CDR1 MNHEY and CDR2 SVGAGI. As DNA, the CDR3 is TGTGCCAGCAGTTGGGGACAGGGTTGGGAGACCCAGTACTTC. It is translated as CASSWGQGWETQYF.

This chain connects TRBV29-1 to TRBJ2-3, with a possible D match to TRBD1 (6 bases). Germline-derived CDR1 and CDR2 are SQVTM and ANQGSEA. V lost 6 bases and J 0 bases, leaving 13 bases between the germline ends. The CDR3 is 14 residues long. CDR3 region: CSVRTDPSTDTQYF. CDR3 bases: TGCAGCGTCCGGACAGACCCGAGCACAGATACGCAGTATTTT.

V is TRBV9 and J is TRBJ1-6; the match to TRBD1 covers 8 bases. The germline V gene has CDR1 SGDLS and CDR2 YYNGEE. With V trimmed by 4 bases and J by 6 bases, 6 bases remained unmatched. This CDR3 has 15 amino acids. CDR3 nucleotide sequence: TGTGCCAGCAGCCCCTGGACAGGGAGTAATTCACCCCTCCACTTT. This codes for CASSPWTGSNSPLHF.

The chain carries TRBV30 and TRBJ1-4; D gene unclear. Germline loops: CDR1 GTSNPN, CDR2 SVGIG (reference sequence). The V end lost 5 bases, the J end lost 7 bases, and 11 bases lay between the germline ends. The CDR3 has 12 amino acids. DNA for the CDR3: TGTGCCTGGGCGCCCGGAGGTGAAAAACTGTTTTTT. It is translated as CAWAPGGEKLFF. The entire variable domain, with the rest obtained from reference TRBV30 and TRBJ1-4, is as follows: SQTIHQWPATLVQPVGSPLSLECTVEGTSNPNLYWYRQAAGRGLQLLFYSVGIGQISSEVPQNLSASRPQDRQFILSSKKLLLSDSGFYLCAWAPGGEKLFFGSGTQLSVL.

The V gene is TRBV27, the J gene TRBJ1-1; 8 bases map to TRBD1. Unmatched junction bases numbered 11, after V lost 2 bases and J lost 3 bases. The CDR3 extends over 17 amino acids. Germline CDR1 MNHEY, CDR2 SMNVEV (reference sequence). The CDR3 region has the DNA TGTGCCAGCAGTTTACGGACAGGGTGGAGATTGGACACTGAAGCTTTCTTT. It codes for CASSLRTGWRLDTEAFF.

The V and J genes are TRBV7-2 and TRBJ1-3; 7 bases are a match to TRBD1. V dropped 1 base and J dropped 5; count of bases not matched to a gene: 2. The length of the CDR3 is 14 residues. The germline gives CDR1 SGHTA, CDR2 FQGNSA. CDR3 amino acids: CASSLGDSRNTIYF. The CDR3 DNA sequence: TGTGCCAGCAGCTTAGGGGACAGTAGAAACACCATATATTTT. Filled out from reference TRBV7-2 and TRBJ1-3, the complete variable domain reads GAGVSQSPSNKVTEKGKDVELRCDPISGHTALYWYRQSLGQGLEFLIYFQGNSAPDKSGLPSDRFSAERTGGSVSTLTIQRTQQEDSAVYLCASSLGDSRNTIYFGEGSWLTVV.

This chain connects TRBV5-5 to TRBJ1-1; 8 bases are a match to TRBD1. The junction had 3 bases not matched to a gene; V was cut back by 4 bases and J by 1 base. The germline V gene has CDR1 SGHKS and CDR2 YYEKEE (reference sequence). The CDR3 runs to 14 residues. The CDR3 region has the DNA TGTGCCAGCAGCAGGGACAGGCGGAACACTGAAGCTTTCTTT. This gives the protein CASSRDRRNTEAFF.